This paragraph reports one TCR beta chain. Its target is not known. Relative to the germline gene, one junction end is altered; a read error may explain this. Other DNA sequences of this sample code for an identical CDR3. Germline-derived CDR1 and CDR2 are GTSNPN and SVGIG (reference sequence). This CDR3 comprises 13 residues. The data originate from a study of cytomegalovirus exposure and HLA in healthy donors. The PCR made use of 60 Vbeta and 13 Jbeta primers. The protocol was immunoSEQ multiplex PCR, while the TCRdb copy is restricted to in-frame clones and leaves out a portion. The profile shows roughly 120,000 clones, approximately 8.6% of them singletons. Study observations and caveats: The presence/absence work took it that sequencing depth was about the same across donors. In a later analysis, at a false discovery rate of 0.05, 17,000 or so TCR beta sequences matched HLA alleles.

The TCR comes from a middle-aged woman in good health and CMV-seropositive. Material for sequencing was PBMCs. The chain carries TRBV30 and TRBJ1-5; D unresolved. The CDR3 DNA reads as TGTGCCTGGAGCCCCGGGAGCAATCAGCCCAAGCATTTC. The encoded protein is CAWSPGSNQPKHF.